The T cell receptor (beta chain) described here comes from a study of a mutant IDH1 vaccine in newly diagnosed glioma. About the research overall: The study started vaccination 4-6 weeks after radiotherapy alone, or with temozolomide cycles. Receipt of radiotherapy, temozolomide, or both preceded the study, and most received both.

In regard to this clone: The antigen is not known.

Time point indicated: week 35, safety follow-up. Every vaccination contained 300 ug of the mutant IDH1 20-mer peptide and was paired with topical imiquimod. The repertoire was sequenced with immunoSEQ multiplex PCR; TCRdb's copy has only in-frame clones and lacks some. This table holds over 65,000 clones, approximately 84% found once. The source of this sequence is a man between 18 and 29 years old with glioma. Sequencing was performed on PBMCs, taken from a glioma patient whose treatment included an IDH1 peptide vaccine.

CDR3 amino acids: CASRASQGDRSGNTIYF. Written as DNA, the CDR3 is TGCGCCAGCAGAGCATCACAGGGGGACCGCTCTGGAAACACCATATATTTT. The V gene is TRBV10-2, the J gene TRBJ1-3; 8 nucleotides match TRBD1. Germline CDR1 WSHSY, CDR2 SAAADI. The CDR3 sequence is 17 residues long. The V segment lost 6 bases and the J segment 0 bases; nucleotides outside the gene matches: 10.